This entry features one T cell receptor (beta chain) sequence. This CDR3 contains 16 residues. V lost 1 base and J lost 10, with 20 bases in between. The germline CDR1 and CDR2 sequences are LGHNA and YSLEER. TCRdb processed the 5' RACE reads anew with MiXCR; each CDR3 protein has one entry. The table lists 400,000 to 500,000 distinct CDR3 sequences, roughly 18% of them singletons. This specimen belongs to a study of T-cell memory formation after mild COVID-19. This TCR derives from a man aged 18 to 30 who had mild COVID-19 (a few samples of this study predate the infection). Cell type and time point are not known. The chain carries TRBV4-3 and TRBJ2-1, with D maybe TRBD2 (7 bases). Sequences were obtained from PBMCs or a T cell subset sorted from them (not recorded which). CDR3 sequence (DNA): TGCGCCAGCAGCCAAGGGCACGGGGGAGGGGGGATGGAGCAGTTCTTC. It codes for CASSQGHGGGGMEQFF.